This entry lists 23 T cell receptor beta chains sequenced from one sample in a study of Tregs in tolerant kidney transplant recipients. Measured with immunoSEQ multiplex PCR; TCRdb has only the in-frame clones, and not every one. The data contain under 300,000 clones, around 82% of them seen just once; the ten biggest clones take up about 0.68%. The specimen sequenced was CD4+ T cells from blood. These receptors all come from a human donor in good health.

CDR3 coding DNA: TGTGCCATCAGTGAGTCGGGCGGGGGGGCAACAGATACGCAGTATTTT. It yields the protein CAISESGGGATDTQYF. This chain uses TRBV10-3 with TRBJ2-3; 9 bases match TRBD2. V lost 0 bases, J lost 3 bases, and 4 bases stayed unmatched. Germline CDR1 ENHRY, CDR2 SYGVKD. This CDR3 region has 16 residues.

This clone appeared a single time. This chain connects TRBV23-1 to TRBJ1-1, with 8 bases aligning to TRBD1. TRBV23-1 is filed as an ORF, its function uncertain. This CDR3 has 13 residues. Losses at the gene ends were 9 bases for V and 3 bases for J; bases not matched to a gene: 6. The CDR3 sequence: CARKQGVYTEAFF. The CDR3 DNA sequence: TGCGCCAGGAAACAGGGGGTTTACACTGAAGCTTTCTTT.

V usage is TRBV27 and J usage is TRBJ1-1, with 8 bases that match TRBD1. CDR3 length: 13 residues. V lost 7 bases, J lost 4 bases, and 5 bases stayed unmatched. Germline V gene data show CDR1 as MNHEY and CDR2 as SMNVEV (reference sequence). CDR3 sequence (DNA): TGTGCCAGCACAACTCAGGGGGCCACTGAAGCTTTCTTT. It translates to CASTTQGATEAFF.

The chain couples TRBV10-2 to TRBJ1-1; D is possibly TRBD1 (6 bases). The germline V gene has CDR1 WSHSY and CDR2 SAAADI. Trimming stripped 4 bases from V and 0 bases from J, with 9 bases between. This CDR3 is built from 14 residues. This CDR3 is CASSGTGLNTEAFF. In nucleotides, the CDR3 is TGCGCCAGCAGTGGAACAGGGCTGAACACTGAAGCTTTCTTT.

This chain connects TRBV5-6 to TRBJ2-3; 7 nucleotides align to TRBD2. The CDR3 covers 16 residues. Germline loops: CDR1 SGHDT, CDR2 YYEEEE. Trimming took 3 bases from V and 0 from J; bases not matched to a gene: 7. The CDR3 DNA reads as TGTGCCAGCAGCTGGGGGAGCGGGGTTAGCACAGATACGCAGTATTTT. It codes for CASSWGSGVSTDTQYF.

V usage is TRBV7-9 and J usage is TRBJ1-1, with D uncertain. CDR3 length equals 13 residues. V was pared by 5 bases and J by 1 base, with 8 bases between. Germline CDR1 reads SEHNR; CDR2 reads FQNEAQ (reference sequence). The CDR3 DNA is TGTGCCAGCAGCACGGACTGGAACACTGAAGCTTTCTTT. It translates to CASSTDWNTEAFF.

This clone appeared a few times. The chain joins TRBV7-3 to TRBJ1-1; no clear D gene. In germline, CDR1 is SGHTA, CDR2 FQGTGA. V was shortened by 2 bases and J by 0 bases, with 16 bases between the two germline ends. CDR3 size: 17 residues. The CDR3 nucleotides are TGTGCCAGCAGCTTAGTCTTCCAACCTCAAATGAACACTGAAGCTTTCTTT. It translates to CASSLVFQPQMNTEAFF.

CDR3 sequence: CAWSAPSRGQFF. Here the CDR3 DNA reads TGTGCCTGGAGTGCCCCATCCCGTGGGCAGTTCTTC. The chain is built from TRBV30 and TRBJ2-1; unclear D gene. The CDR3 extends over 12 amino acids. V lost 1 base and J 12 bases, leaving 13 bases between the germline ends. Germline V gene data show CDR1 as GTSNPN and CDR2 as SVGIG (reference sequence).

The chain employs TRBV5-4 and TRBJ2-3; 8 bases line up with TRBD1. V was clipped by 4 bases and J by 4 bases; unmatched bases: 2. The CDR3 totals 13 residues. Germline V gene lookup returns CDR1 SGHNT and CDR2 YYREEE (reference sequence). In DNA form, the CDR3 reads TGTGCCAGCAGCATGACAGGGGCAGATACGCAGTATTTT. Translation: CASSMTGADTQYF.

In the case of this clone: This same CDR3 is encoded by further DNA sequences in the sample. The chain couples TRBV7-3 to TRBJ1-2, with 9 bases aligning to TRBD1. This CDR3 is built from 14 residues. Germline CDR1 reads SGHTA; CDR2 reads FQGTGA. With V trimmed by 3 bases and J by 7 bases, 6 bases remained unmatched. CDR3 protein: CASSFGTGSGGYTF. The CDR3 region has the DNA TGTGCCAGCAGCTTTGGGACAGGGTCGGGTGGCTACACCTTC.

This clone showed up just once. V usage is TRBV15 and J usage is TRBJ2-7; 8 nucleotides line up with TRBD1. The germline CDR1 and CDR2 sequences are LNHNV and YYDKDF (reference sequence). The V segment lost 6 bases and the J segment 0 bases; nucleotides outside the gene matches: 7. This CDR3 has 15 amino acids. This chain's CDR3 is CATRLDRGLSYEQYF. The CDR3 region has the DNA TGTGCCACCAGGCTAGACAGGGGACTCTCCTACGAGCAGTACTTC.

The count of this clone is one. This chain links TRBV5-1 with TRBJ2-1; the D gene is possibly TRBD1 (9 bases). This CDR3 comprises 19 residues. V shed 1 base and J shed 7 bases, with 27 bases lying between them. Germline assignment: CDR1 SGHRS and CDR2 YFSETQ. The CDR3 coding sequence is TGCGCCAGCAGCTTGACAGGGGGCGGCGCGGGAGGTGCTGGTAATGAGCAGTTCTTC. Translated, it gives CASSLTGGGAGGAGNEQFF.

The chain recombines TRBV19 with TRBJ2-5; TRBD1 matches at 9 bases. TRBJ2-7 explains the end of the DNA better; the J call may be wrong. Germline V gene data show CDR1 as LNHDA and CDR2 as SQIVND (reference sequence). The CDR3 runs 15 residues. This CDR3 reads CASSKMGDRAYEQYF. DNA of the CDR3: TGTGCCAGTAGCAAAATGGGGGACAGGGCCTACGAGCAGTACTTC.

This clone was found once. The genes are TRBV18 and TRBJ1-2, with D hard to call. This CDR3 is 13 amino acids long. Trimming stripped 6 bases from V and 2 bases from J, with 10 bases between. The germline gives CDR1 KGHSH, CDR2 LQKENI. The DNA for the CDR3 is TGTGCCAGCTCCCAGGAAGCAAACTATGGCTACACCTTC. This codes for CASSQEANYGYTF.

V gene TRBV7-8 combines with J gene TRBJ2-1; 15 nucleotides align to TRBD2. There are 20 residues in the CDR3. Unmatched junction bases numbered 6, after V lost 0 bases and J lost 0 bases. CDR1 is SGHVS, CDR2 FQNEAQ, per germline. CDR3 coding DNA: TGTGCCAGCAGCTTAGCCTGGGGACTAGCGGGAGGATTCTCCTACAATGAGCAGTTCTTC. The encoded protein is CASSLAWGLAGGFSYNEQFF. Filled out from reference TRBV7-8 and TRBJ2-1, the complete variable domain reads GAGVSQSPRYKVAKRGQDVALRCDPISGHVSLFWYQQALGQGPEFLTYFQNEAQLDKSGLPSDRFFAERPEGSVSTLKIQRTQQEDSAVYLCASSLAWGLAGGFSYNEQFFGPGTRLTVL.

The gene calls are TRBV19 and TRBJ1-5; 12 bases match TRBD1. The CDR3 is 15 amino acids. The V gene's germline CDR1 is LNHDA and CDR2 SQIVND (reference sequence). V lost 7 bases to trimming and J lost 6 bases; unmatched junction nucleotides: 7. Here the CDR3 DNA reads TGTGCCAGTACCCCGGGACAGGGGGCGGGTCAGCCCCAGCATTTT. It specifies CASTPGQGAGQPQHF. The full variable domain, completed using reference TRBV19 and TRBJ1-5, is DGGITQSPKYLFRKEGQNVTLSCEQNLNHDAMYWYRQDPGQGLRLIYYSQIVNDFQKGDIAEGYSVSREKKESFPLTVTSAQKNPTAFYLCASTPGQGAGQPQHFGDGTRLSIL.

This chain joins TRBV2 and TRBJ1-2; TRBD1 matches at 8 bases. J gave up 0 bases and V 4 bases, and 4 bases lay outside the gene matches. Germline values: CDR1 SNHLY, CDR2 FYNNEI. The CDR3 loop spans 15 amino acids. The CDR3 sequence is CASSGQGRSNYGYTF. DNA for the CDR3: TGTGCCAGCAGTGGACAGGGGAGATCTAACTATGGCTACACCTTC.

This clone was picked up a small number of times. CDR3 amino acids: CASSFFRGARTPYEQYF. CDR3 DNA: TGTGCCAGCAGTTTCTTTCGGGGGGCGCGCACCCCCTACGAGCAGTACTTC. The chain has TRBV27 and TRBJ2-7, with D possibly TRBD2 on 7 matching bases. V was shortened by 3 bases and J by 2 bases, with 20 bases between the two germline ends. The CDR3 is 17 amino acids. Germline CDR1 is MNHEY and CDR2 is SMNVEV (reference sequence).

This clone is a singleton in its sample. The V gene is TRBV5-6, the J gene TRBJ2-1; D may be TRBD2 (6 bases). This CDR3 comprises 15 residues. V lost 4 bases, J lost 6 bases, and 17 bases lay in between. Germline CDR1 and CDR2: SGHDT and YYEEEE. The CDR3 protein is CASSRGRGSSNEQFF. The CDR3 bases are TGTGCCAGCAGCCGCGGACGGGGGAGCTCCAATGAGCAGTTCTTC.

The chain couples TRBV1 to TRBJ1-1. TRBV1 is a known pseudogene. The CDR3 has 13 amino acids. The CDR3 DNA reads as TGCACCAGCAGCCAAGGTGGACCGCTTGAAGCTTTCTTT. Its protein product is CTSSQGGPLEAFF.

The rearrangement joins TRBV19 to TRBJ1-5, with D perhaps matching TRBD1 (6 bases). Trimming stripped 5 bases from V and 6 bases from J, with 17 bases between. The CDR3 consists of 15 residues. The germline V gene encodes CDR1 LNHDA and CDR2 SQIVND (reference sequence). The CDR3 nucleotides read TGTGCCAGTAGTGCAACCGGGACAAAGATTCAGCCCCAGCATTTT. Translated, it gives CASSATGTKIQPQHF. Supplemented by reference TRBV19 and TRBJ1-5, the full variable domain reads DGGITQSPKYLFRKEGQNVTLSCEQNLNHDAMYWYRQDPGQGLRLIYYSQIVNDFQKGDIAEGYSVSREKKESFPLTVTSAQKNPTAFYLCASSATGTKIQPQHFGDGTRLSIL.

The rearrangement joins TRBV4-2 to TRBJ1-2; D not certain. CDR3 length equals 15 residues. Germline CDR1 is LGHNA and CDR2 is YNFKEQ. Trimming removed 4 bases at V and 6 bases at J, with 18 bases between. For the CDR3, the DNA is TGTGCCAGCAGCCTTAATTTAGCCACCGGAAATGGCTACACCTTC. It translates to CASSLNLATGNGYTF.

In DNA form, the CDR3 reads TGTGCCAGCAGCTTATTAGGGTATGGAAACACCATATATTTT. It translates to CASSLLGYGNTIYF. V usage is TRBV11-2 and J usage is TRBJ1-3; no clear D gene. The V gene lost 2 bases and the J gene lost 3 bases, with 8 bases spanning the gap. Germline V gene lookup returns CDR1 SGHAT and CDR2 FQNNGV. The length of the CDR3 is 14 residues.